This is a list of T cell receptor beta chains from one sample in a study of CXCR3-negative and CXCR3-positive naive CD8 T cells. TCRdb re-called the 5' RACE reads and gives one entry per CDR3 protein, without DNA. Its listing shows approximately 130,000 distinct CDR3 sequences. The sample comprised naive CXCR3+ CD8+ T cells from blood. The receptor set was obtained from a human donor in good health. Some clones in this sample may be carry-over from other donors' samples. CDR3s include the opening cysteine and the closing phenylalanine or tryptophan. Each record gives: J gene, V gene, CDR3 protein.

J: TRBJ2-7
V: TRBV23-1
CDR3: CASSQSWLLPRIPPAPRYF

J: TRBJ2-2
V: TRBV7-2
CDR3: CASTTLGLAGGTGELFF

J: TRBJ2-7
V: TRBV28
CDR3: CASSFRGRIHYEQYF

J: TRBJ2-5
V: TRBV12-3/TRBV12-4
CDR3: CASSPGFETQYF

J: TRBJ2-2
V: TRBV6-1
CDR3: CASRNRQGVLTGELFF

J: TRBJ1-2
V: TRBV28
CDR3: CASSKQGASNGYTF

J: TRBJ2-1
V: TRBV30
CDR3: CAWTAAPAAISYNEQFF

J: TRBJ2-1
V: TRBV29-1
CDR3: CSVVRGPEQFF

J: TRBJ2-3
V: TRBV7-8
CDR3: CASSLFLAGGPTDTQYF

J: TRBJ2-2
V: TRBV7-6
CDR3: CASSLVEGRELFF

J: TRBJ2-7
V: TRBV11-1
CDR3: CASSSPGHTYEQYF

J: TRBJ1-4
V: TRBV29-1
CDR3: CSVEPRAENEKLFF

J: TRBJ2-5
V: TRBV7-9
CDR3: CASSSRFVAEYQETQYF

J: TRBJ2-5
V: TRBV10-3
CDR3: CAISGGQESGETQYF

J: TRBJ2-1
V: TRBV2
CDR3: CASSPLAGGLDEQFF

J: TRBJ1-2
V: TRBV6-6
CDR3: CASSYSGTGESGYTF

J: TRBJ2-7
V: TRBV19
CDR3: CASSIWGGEYEQYF

J: TRBJ2-3
V: TRBV7-2
CDR3: CASSFRDYQADTQYF

J: TRBJ2-7
V: TRBV9
CDR3: CASSPGFISAYEQYF

J: TRBJ2-7
V: TRBV5-1
CDR3: CASSLDGASFNSYEQYF

J: TRBJ1-1
V: TRBV29-1
CDR3: CSGAGGAGTEAFF

J: TRBJ1-1
V: TRBV4-2
CDR3: CASSQRETEAFF

J: TRBJ2-2
V: TRBV29-1
CDR3: CSVEGFDTGELFF

J: TRBJ2-1
V: TRBV19
CDR3: CASSLLAGVGSEQFF

J: TRBJ2-7
V: TRBV18
CDR3: CASSPLSLSAQYF

J: TRBJ2-1
V: TRBV28
CDR3: CASSVGTGARNEQFF

J: TRBJ1-5
V: TRBV3-1
CDR3: CASILEGQVSTRPRQPQHF

J: TRBJ2-3
V: TRBV28
CDR3: CASSDRVDSTDTQYF

J: TRBJ2-3
V: TRBV5-6
CDR3: CASSPPFEHPTDTQYF

J: TRBJ2-3
V: TRBV15
CDR3: CATSRGRGGPADTQYF

J: TRBJ2-1
V: TRBV2
CDR3: CASSERMRLAADVGEQFF

J: TRBJ2-1
V: TRBV28
CDR3: CATLRDRGLDEQFF

J: TRBJ1-1
V: TRBV28
CDR3: CASRDSGDTEAFF

J: TRBJ2-5
V: TRBV15
CDR3: CATSRPPPEGQETQHF

J: TRBJ2-5
V: TRBV9
CDR3: CASSAAGRLQETQYF

J: TRBJ1-1
V: TRBV12-3/TRBV12-4
CDR3: CASSIGTEAFF

J: TRBJ2-7
V: TRBV7-9
CDR3: CASSHQGGEQYF

J: TRBJ2-7
V: TRBV28
CDR3: CASRDLTGFGEQYF

J: TRBJ2-7
V: TRBV7-6
CDR3: CASSLTTGTGEAYEQYF

J: TRBJ2-5
V: TRBV11-2
CDR3: CASSLYDLGGGRYETQYF

J: TRBJ2-1
V: TRBV10-3
CDR3: CAIRTSGGSIEQFF

J: TRBJ2-7
V: TRBV11-1
CDR3: CASSLDRAKQYF

J: TRBJ1-1
V: TRBV28
CDR3: CASSRDRGETEAFF

J: TRBJ2-5
V: TRBV4-3
CDR3: CASSPTVGGGVSETQYF

J: TRBJ1-2
V: TRBV20-1
CDR3: CSARDRANYGYTF

J: TRBJ2-7
V: TRBV11-2
CDR3: CASTPQTSLHEQYF

J: TRBJ2-1
V: TRBV20-1
CDR3: CSARDHHSYNEQFF

J: TRBJ2-7
V: TRBV5-6
CDR3: CASSRNYEQYF

J: TRBJ2-7
V: TRBV7-9
CDR3: CASSLRQGARNEQYF

J: TRBJ2-5
V: TRBV7-2
CDR3: CASSSSSRAGEETQYF

J: TRBJ2-7
V: TRBV7-9
CDR3: CASSGGVEQYF